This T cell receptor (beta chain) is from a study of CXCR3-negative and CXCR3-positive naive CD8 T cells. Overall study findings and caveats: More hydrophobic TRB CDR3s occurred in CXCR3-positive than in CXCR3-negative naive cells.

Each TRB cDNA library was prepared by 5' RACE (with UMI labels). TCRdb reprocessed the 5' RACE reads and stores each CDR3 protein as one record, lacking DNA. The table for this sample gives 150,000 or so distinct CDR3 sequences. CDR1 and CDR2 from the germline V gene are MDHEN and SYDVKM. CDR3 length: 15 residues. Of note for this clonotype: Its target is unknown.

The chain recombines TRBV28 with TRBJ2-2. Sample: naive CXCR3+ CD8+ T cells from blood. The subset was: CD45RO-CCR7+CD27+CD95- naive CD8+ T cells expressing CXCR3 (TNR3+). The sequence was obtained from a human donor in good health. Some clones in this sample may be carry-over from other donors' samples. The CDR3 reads CASSLLGASTGELFF.